This TCR beta chain was captured by sequencing in a study of OX40 agonist ivuxolimab in advanced cancers. Study-wide context: Treatment of patients was with ivuxolimab, an agonistic anti-OX40 (CD134) antibody. Dose-escalation patients were diagnosed with hepatocellular carcinoma, melanoma, renal cell cancer or head and neck cancer.

The germline V gene encodes CDR1 LNHDA and CDR2 SQIVND (reference sequence). This CDR3 spans 19 amino acids. Trimming took off 5 bases at V and 0 bases at J, with 23 bases between the two ends. Data came from immunoSEQ multiplex PCR; TCRdb stores just in-frame clones and leaves some out. This sample yields around 40,000 clones, of which approximately 90% are seen a single time; under 0.7% belongs to the top ten. J is TRBJ2-1 and V is TRBV19, with D perhaps TRBD2 (7 bases). This clonotype originated in an adult with an advanced solid tumor such as melanoma, head and neck, liver or kidney cancer. The sample here was CD4+ or CD8+ T cells sorted from blood, taken in a trial of the OX40 agonist ivuxolimab. This CDR3 is CASSPGLVGGPSSYNEQFF. As DNA, the CDR3 is TGTGCCAGTAGTCCCGGACTAGTGGGGGGCCCCAGCTCCTACAATGAGCAGTTCTTC.